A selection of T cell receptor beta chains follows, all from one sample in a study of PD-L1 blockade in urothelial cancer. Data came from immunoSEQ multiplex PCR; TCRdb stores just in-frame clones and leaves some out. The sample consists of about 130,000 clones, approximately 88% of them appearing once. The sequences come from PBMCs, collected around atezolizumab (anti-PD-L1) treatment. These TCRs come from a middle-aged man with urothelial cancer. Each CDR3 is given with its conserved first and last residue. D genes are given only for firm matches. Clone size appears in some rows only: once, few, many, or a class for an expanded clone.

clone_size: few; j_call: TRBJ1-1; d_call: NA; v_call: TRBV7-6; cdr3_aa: CASSLISGDTEAFF; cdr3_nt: TGTGCCAGCAGCTTAATCTCGGGGGACACTGAAGCTTTCTTT
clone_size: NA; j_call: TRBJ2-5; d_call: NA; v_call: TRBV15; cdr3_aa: CATSRVDTETQYF; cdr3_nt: TGTGCCACCAGCAGAGTTGACACGGAGACCCAGTACTTC
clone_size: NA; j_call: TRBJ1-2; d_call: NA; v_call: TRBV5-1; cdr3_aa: CASSLEQGSGYTF; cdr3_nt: TGCGCCAGCAGCTTGGAACAGGGCTCTGGCTACACCTTC
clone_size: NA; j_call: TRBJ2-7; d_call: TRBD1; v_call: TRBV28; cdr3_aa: CASRRQGAAYEQYF; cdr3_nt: TGTGCCAGCAGGCGACAGGGGGCAGCCTACGAGCAGTACTTC
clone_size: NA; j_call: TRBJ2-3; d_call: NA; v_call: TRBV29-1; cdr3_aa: CSGIAPADTQYF; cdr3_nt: TGCAGCGGGATAGCGCCGGCAGATACGCAGTATTTT
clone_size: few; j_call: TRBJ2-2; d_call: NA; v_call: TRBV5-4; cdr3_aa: CASSSKNGELFF; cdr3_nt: TGTGCCAGCAGCTCAAAAAACGGGGAGCTGTTTTTT
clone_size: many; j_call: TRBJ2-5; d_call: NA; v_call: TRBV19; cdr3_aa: CASSIGPGETQYF; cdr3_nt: TGTGCCAGTAGTATAGGCCCGGGTGAGACCCAGTACTTC
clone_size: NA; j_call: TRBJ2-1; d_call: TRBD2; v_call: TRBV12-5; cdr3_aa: CASGLKLLWGGQFF; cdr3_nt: TGTGCTAGTGGTTTGAAACTTCTGTGGGGGGGGCAGTTCTTC
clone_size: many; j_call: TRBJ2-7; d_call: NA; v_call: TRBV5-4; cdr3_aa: CASSLYGGNEQYF; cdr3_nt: TGTGCCAGCAGCTTGTATGGGGGGAACGAGCAGTACTTC
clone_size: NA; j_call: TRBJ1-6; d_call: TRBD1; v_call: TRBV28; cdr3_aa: CASRDRVSPLHF; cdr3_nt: TGTGCCAGCAGAGACAGGGTTTCACCCCTCCACTTT
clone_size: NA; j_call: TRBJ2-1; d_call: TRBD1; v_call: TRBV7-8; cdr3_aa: CASSLYAGTGGYNEQFF; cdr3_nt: TGTGCCAGCAGCCTCTACGCCGGGACAGGGGGTTACAATGAGCAGTTCTTC
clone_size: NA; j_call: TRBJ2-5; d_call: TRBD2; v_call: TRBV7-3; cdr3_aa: CASSFLAGIRETQYF; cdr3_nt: TGTGCCAGCAGCTTCCTAGCGGGTATAAGAGAGACCCAGTACTTC
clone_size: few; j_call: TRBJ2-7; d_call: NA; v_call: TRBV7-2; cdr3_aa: CASSPRLGPLVGGGLEQYF; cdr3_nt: TGTGCCAGCAGCCCCCGCCTAGGCCCCCTGGTCGGGGGAGGCCTGGAGCAGTACTTC
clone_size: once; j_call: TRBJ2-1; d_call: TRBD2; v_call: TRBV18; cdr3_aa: CASSLAGTSGDEQFF; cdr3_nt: TGTGCCAGCTCACTAGCCGGGACTAGTGGCGATGAGCAGTTCTTC
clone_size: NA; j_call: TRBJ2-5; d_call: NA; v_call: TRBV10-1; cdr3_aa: CASSESPGQSSGTQYF; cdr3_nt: TGCGCCAGCAGTGAGTCTCCAGGACAAAGTTCGGGCACCCAGTACTTC
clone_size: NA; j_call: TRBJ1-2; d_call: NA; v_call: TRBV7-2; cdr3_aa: CASSTSGHYGYTF; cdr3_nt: TGTGCCAGCAGCACCTCAGGGCACTATGGCTACACCTTC
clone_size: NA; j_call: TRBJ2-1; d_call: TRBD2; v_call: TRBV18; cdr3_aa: CASSPPSGRLVEQFF; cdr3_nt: TGTGCCAGCTCACCACCTAGCGGGAGATTAGTGGAGCAGTTCTTC
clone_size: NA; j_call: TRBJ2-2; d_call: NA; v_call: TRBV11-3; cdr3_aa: CASSSLDQGGITNTGELFF; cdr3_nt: TGTGCCAGCAGTTCTCTAGACCAGGGGGGAATTACGAACACCGGGGAGCTGTTTTTT
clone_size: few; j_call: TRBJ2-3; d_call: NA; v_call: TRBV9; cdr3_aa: CASSRAPGVADTQYF; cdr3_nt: TGTGCCAGCAGCCGCGCCCCGGGAGTTGCAGATACGCAGTATTTT
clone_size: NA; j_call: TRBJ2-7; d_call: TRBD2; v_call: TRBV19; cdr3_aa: CASSRTTSGTYEQYF; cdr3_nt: TGTGCCAGTAGTCGGACGACTAGCGGCACCTACGAGCAGTACTTC
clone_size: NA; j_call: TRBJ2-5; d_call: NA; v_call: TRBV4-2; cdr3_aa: CASSQVNSGTGETQYF; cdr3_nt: TGTGCCAGCAGCCAAGTTAATAGCGGGACAGGGGAGACCCAGTACTTC
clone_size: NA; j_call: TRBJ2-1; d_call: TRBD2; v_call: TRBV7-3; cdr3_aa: CASSHYGRENEQFF; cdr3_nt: TGTGCCAGCAGCCACTACGGGAGGGAAAATGAGCAGTTCTTC
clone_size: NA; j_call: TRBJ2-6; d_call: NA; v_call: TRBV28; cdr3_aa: CASSLPVSSGANVLTF; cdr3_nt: TGTGCCAGCAGTTTACCCGTCAGCTCTGGGGCCAACGTCCTGACTTTC
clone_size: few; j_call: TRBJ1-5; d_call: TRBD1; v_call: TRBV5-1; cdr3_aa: CASSFGQGQPQHF; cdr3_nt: TGCGCCAGCAGCTTCGGACAGGGGCAGCCCCAGCATTTT
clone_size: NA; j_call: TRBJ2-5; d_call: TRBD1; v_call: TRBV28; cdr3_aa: CASSPKQGVETQYF; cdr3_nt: TGTGCCAGCAGTCCAAAACAGGGGGTCGAGACCCAGTACTTC
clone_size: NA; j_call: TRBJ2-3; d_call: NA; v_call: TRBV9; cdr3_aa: CASSPRGGSTDTQYF; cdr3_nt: TGTGCCAGCAGCCCAAGGGGGGGCAGCACAGATACGCAGTATTTT
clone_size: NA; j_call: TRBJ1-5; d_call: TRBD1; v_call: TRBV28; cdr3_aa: CASSLGGSGGYQPQHF; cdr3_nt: TGTGCCAGCAGCTTGGGGGGGTCAGGGGGCTATCAGCCCCAGCATTTT
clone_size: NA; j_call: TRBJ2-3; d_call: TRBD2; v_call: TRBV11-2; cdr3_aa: CASSLGTSGRADTQYF; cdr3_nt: TGTGCCAGCAGCTTAGGGACTAGCGGGAGGGCCGATACGCAGTATTTT
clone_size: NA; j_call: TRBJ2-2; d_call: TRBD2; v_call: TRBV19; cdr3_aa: CASSSSGMVGELFF; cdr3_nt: TGTGCCAGTAGTTCTAGCGGGATGGTTGGGGAGCTGTTTTTT
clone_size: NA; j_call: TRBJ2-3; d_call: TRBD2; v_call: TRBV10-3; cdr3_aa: CAISLQTSPKGDTQYF; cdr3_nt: TGTGCCATCAGCCTACAGACTAGCCCGAAGGGAGATACGCAGTATTTT
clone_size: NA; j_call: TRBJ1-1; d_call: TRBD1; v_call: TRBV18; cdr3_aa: CASSPGFRGHTEAFF; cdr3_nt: TGTGCCAGCTCACCGGGGTTCAGGGGGCACACTGAAGCTTTCTTT
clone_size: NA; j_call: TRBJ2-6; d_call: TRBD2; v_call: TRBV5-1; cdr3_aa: CASSLEPSGSSGANVLTF; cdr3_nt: TGCGCCAGCAGCTTGGAACCTAGCGGGAGCTCTGGGGCCAACGTCCTGACTTTC
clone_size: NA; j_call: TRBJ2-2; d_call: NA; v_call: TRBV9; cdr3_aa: CASSGSKTNTGELFF; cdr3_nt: TGTGCCAGCAGCGGGAGTAAGACGAACACCGGGGAGCTGTTTTTT
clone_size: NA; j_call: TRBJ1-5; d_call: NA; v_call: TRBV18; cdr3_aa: CASSPAGASNQPQHF; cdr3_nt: TGTGCCAGCTCACCAGCGGGTGCAAGCAATCAGCCCCAGCATTTT
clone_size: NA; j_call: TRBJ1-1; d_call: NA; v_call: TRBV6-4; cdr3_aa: CASSDSSGGNTEAFF; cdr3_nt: TGTGCCAGCAGTGACTCTTCCGGGGGGAACACTGAAGCTTTCTTT
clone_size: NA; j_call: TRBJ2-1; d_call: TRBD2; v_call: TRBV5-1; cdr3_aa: CASFRLAGGPGEQFF; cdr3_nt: TGCGCCAGCTTCCGACTAGCGGGAGGGCCTGGTGAGCAGTTCTTC
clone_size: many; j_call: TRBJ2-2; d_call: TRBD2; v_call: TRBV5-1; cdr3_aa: CASSFRAGGPGGELFF; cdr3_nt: TGCGCCAGCAGCTTCAGAGCGGGAGGGCCCGGCGGGGAGCTGTTTTTT
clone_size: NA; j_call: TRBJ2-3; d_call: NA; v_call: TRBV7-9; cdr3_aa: CASQGAATWQYF; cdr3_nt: TGTGCCAGCCAAGGGGCGGCGACTTGGCAGTATTTT
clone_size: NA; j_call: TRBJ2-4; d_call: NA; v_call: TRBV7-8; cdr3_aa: CASSLVVQGAKNIQYF; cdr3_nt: TGTGCCAGCAGCTTAGTTGTTCAGGGAGCCAAAAACATTCAGTACTTC
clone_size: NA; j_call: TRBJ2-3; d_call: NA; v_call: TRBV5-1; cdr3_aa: CASSPGLFSGGRVTDTQYF; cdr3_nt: TGCGCCAGCAGCCCGGGGCTATTTAGCGGAGGCAGGGTTACAGATACGCAGTATTTT
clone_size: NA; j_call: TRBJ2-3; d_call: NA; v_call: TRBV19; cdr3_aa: CASSGRRGTDTQYF; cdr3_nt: TGTGCCAGTAGTGGGAGAAGGGGCACAGATACGCAGTATTTT
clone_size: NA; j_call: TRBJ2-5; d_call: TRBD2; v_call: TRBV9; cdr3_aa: CASSQAGGQETQYF; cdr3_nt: TGTGCCAGCAGCCAAGCGGGAGGGCAAGAGACCCAGTACTTC
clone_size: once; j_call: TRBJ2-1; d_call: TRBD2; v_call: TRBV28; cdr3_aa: CASSPTLAGGPSYNEQFF; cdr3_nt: TGTGCCAGCAGTCCCACACTAGCGGGAGGGCCCTCCTACAATGAGCAGTTCTTC
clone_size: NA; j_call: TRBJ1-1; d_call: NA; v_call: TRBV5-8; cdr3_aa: CASSPGQNTEAFF; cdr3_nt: TGTGCCAGCAGCCCGGGACAGAACACTGAAGCTTTCTTT
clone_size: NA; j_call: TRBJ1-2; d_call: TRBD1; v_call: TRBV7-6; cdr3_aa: CASSPGTGAYYGYTF; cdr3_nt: TGTGCCAGCAGCCCAGGGACAGGGGCTTACTATGGCTACACCTTC
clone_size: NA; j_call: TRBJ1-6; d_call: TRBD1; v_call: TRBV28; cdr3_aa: CASSLDRGVRYNSPLHF; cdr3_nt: TGTGCCAGCAGTCTCGACAGGGGCGTCAGATATAATTCACCCCTCCACTTT
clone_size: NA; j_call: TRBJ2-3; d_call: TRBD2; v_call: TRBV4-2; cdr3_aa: CASRQRTSGTSTDTQYF; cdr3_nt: TGTGCCAGCAGACAAAGGACTAGCGGAACTAGCACAGATACGCAGTATTTT
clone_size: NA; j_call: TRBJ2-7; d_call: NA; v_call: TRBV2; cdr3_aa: CASSERTALYEQYF; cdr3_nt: TGTGCCAGCAGTGAGAGGACAGCCCTCTACGAGCAGTACTTC
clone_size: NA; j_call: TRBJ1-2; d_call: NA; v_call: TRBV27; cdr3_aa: CASSRHQGPGYTF; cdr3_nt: TGTGCCAGCAGCCGACATCAGGGGCCCGGCTACACCTTC
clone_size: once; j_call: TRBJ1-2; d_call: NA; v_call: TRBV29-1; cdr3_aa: CSVEGGGYGYTF; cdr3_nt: TGCAGCGTTGAAGGGGGAGGGTATGGCTACACCTTC
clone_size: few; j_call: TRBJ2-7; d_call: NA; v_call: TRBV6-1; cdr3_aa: CASSEWGRTPQPF; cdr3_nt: TGTGCCAGCAGTGAATGGGGGAGGACCCCCCAACCCTTC
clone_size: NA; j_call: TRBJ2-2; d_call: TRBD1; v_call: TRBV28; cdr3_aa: CASFRGKSSTGELFF; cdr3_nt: TGTGCCAGTTTCAGGGGGAAGAGTAGCACCGGGGAGCTGTTTTTT
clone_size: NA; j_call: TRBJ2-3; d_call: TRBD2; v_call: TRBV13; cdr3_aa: CASRRLAGDPGDTQYF; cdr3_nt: TGTGCCAGCAGACGACTAGCGGGAGACCCAGGAGATACGCAGTATTTT
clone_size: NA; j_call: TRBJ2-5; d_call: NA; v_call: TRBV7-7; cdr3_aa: CASSWARKETQYF; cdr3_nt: TGTGCTAGCAGCTGGGCTCGAAAAGAGACCCAGTACTTC